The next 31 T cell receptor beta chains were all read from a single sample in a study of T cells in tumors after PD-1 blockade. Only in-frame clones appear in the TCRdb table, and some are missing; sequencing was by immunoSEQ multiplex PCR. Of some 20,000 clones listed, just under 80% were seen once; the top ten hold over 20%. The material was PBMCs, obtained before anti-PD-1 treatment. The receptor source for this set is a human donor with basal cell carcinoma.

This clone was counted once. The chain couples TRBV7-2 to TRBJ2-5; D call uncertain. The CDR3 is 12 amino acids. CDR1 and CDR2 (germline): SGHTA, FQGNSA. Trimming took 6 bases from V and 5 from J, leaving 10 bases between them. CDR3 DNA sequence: TGTGCCAGCAGTACCGGCTGGGAGACCCAGTACTTC. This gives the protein CASSTGWETQYF. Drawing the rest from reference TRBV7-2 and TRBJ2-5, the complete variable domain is GAGVSQSPSNKVTEKGKDVELRCDPISGHTALYWYRQSLGQGLEFLIYFQGNSAPDKSGLPSDRFSAERTGGSVSTLTIQRTQQEDSAVYLCASSTGWETQYFGPGTRLLVL.

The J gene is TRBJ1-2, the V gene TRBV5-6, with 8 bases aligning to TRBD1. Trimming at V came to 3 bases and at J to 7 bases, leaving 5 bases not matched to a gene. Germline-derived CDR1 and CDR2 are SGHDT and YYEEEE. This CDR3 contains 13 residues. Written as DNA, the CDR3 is TGTGCCAGCAGCTCCAGGACAGGGTCTGGCTACACCTTC. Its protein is CASSSRTGSGYTF.

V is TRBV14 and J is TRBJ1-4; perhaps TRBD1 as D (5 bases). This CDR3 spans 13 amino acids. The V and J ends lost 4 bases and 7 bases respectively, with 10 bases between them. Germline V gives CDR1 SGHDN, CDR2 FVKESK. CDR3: CASSRREGEKLFF. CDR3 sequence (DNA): TGTGCCAGCAGCCGCAGGGAGGGTGAAAAACTGTTTTTT.

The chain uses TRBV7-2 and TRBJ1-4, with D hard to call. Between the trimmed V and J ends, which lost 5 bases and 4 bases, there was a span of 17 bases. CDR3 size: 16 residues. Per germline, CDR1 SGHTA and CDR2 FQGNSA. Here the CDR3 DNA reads TGTGCCAGCAGCCCTAGGGCCGGGATTCTTAATGAAAAACTGTTTTTT. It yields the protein CASSPRAGILNEKLFF.

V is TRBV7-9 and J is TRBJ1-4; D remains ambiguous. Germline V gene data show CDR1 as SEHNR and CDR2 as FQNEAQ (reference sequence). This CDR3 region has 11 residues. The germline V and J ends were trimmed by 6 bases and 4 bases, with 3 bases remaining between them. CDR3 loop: CASSLNEKLFF. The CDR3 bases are TGTGCCAGCAGTCTTAATGAAAAACTGTTTTTT.

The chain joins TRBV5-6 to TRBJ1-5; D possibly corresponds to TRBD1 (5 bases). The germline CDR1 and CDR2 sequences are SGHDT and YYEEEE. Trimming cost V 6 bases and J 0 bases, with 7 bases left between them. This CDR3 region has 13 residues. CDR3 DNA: TGTGCCAGCAAGAGGGGTAGCAATCAGCCCCAGCATTTT. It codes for CASKRGSNQPQHF.

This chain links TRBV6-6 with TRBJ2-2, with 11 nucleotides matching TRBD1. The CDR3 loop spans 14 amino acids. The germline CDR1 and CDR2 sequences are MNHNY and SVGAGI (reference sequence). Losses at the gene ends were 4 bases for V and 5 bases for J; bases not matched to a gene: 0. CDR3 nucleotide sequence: TGTGCCAGCAGTTGGGACAGGGGGACCGGGGAGCTGTTTTTT. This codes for CASSWDRGTGELFF.

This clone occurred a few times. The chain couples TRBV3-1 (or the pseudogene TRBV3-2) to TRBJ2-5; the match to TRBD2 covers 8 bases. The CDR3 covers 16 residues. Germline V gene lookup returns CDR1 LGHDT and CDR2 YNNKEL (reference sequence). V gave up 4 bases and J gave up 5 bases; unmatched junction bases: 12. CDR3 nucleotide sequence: TGTGCCAGCAGCCGCCCCGTCGGCGGGGGGTCGGAGACCCAGTACTTC. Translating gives CASSRPVGGGSETQYF.

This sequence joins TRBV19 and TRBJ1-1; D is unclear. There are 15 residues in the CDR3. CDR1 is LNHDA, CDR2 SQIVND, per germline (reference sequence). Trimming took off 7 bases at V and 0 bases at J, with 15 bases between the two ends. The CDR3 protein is CASKSSPSLNTEAFF. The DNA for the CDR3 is TGTGCCAGTAAGTCTTCCCCCAGCTTGAACACTGAAGCTTTCTTT.

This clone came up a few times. The CDR3 nucleotides are TGTGCCAGCAGTTTAAATCTGGATTTGCCCCAGCATTTT. It is translated as CASSLNLDLPQHF. This chain connects TRBV12-3 or TRBV12-4 to TRBJ1-5; D is ambiguous. V was pared by 2 bases and J by 9 bases, with 11 bases between. This CDR3 region has 13 residues.

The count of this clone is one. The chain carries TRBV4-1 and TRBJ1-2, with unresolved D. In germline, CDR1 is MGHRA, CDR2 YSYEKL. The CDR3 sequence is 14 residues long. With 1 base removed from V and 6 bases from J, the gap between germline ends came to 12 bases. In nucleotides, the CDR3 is TGCGCCAGCAGCCAAGTCTGGGATTTGGATGGCTACACCTTC. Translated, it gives CASSQVWDLDGYTF.

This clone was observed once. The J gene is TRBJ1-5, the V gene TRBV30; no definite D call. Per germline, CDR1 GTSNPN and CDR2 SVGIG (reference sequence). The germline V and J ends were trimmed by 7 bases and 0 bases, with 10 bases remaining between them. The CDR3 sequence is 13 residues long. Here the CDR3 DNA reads TGTGCCTATAGGGCCTCTAGCAATCAGCCCCAGCATTTT. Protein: CAYRASSNQPQHF.

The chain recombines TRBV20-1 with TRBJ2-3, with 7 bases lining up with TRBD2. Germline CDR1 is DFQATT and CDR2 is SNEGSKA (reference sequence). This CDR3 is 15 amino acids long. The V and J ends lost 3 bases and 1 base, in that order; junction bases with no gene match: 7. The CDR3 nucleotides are TGCAGTGCTAGTGACGGCGGGAGAGGCACAGATACGCAGTATTTT. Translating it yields CSASDGGRGTDTQYF.

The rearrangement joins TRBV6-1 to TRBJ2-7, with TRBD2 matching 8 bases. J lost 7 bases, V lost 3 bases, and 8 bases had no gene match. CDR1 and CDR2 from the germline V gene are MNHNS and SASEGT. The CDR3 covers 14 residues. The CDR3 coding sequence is TGTGCCAGCAGTGACGGGCGGGAGGTAAGGGAGCAGTACTTC. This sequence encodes CASSDGREVREQYF.

CDR3 in DNA: TGTGCCAGCAAGCTCGGGACAGCGAACACCGGGGAGCTGTTTTTT. It encodes CASKLGTANTGELFF. The genes are TRBV2 and TRBJ2-2; 7 bases line up with TRBD1. This CDR3 region has 15 residues. V gave up 7 bases and J gave up 0 bases; unmatched junction bases: 5. CDR1 and CDR2 from the germline V gene are SNHLY and FYNNEI.

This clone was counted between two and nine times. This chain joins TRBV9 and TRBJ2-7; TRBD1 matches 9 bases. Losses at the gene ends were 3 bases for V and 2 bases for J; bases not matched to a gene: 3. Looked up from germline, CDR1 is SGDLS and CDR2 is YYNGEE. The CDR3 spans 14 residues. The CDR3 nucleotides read TGTGCCAGCAGCGAGGGACAGGGAGCCTACGAGCAGTACTTC. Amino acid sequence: CASSEGQGAYEQYF.

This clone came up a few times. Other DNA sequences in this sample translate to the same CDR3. The CDR3 region has the DNA TGTGCCTGCTGTTACGGGGGGGCGGGGGCGGGGAGCTCCTACAATGAGCAGTTCTTC. Protein product: CACCYGGAGAGSSYNEQFF. V usage is TRBV2 and J usage is TRBJ2-1, with TRBD2 identical over 8 bases. J lost 0 bases, V lost 11 bases, and 21 bases had no gene match. The CDR3 has 19 residues. Per the germline V gene, CDR1 is SNHLY and CDR2 is FYNNEI.

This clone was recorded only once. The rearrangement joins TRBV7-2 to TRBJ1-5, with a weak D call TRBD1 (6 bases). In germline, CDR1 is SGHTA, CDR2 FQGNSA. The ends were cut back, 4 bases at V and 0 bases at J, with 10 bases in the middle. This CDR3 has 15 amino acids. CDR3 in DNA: TGTGCCAGCAGCTCCGGACAGTATAGCAATCAGCCCCAGCATTTT. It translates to CASSSGQYSNQPQHF.

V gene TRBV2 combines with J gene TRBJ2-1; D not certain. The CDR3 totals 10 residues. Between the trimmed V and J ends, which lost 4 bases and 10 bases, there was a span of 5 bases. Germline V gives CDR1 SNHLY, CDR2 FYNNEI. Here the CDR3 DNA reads TGTGCCAGCAGTGGAGTAGAGCAGTTCTTC. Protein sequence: CASSGVEQFF.

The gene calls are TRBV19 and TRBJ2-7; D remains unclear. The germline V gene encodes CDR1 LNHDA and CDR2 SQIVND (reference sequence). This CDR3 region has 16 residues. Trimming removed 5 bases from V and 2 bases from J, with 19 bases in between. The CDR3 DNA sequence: TGTGCCAGTAGTCTTCGAGGCCCTATCGGTACCTACGAGCAGTACTTC. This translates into CASSLRGPIGTYEQYF. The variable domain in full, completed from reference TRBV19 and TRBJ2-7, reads DGGITQSPKYLFRKEGQNVTLSCEQNLNHDAMYWYRQDPGQGLRLIYYSQIVNDFQKGDIAEGYSVSREKKESFPLTVTSAQKNPTAFYLCASSLRGPIGTYEQYFGPGTRLTVT.

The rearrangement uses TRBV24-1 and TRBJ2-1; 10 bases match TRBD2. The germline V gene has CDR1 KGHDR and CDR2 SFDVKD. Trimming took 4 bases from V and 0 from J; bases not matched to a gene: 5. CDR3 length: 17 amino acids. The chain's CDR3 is CATSESSSGGSYNEQFF. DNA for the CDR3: TGTGCCACCAGTGAGTCGTCTAGCGGGGGCTCCTACAATGAGCAGTTCTTC.

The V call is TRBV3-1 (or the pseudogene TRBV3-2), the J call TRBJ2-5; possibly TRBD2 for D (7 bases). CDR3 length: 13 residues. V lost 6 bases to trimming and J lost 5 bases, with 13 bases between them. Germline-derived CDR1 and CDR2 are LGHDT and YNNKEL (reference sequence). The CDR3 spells CASRGGARETQYF. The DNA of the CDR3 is TGTGCCAGCAGGGGGGGGGCCCGGGAGACCCAGTACTTC.

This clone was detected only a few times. As DNA, the CDR3 is TGTGCCAGCAGCTCGCAAGGACAGGGGAATGAAAAACTGTTTTTT. Its protein is CASSSQGQGNEKLFF. The J gene is TRBJ1-4, the V gene TRBV13, with TRBD1 identical over 9 bases. Germline CDR1 and CDR2: PRHDT and FYEKMQ (reference sequence). The CDR3 sequence is 15 residues long. With 4 bases clipped from V and 5 bases from J, the junction kept 5 bases outside the gene matches.

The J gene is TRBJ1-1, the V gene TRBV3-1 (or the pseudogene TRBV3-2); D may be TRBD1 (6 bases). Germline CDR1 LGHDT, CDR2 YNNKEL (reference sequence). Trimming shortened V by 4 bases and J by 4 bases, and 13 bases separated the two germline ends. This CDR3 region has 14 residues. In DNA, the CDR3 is TGTGCCAGCAGCCCATCGGGGGGCTCCACTGAAGCTTTCTTT. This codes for CASSPSGGSTEAFF.

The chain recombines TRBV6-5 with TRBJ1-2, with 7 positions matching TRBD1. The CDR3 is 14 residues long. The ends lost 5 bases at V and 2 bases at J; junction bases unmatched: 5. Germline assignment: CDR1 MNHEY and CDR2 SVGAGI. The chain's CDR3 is CASSPDRWNYGYTF. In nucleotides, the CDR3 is TGTGCCAGCAGTCCGGACAGGTGGAACTATGGCTACACCTTC.

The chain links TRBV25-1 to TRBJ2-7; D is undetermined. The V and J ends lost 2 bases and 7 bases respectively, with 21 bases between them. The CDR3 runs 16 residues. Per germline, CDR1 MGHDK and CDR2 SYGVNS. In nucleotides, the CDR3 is TGTGCCAGCAGTGAAGGTTGGGAACCTGGGTCGGGTGAGCAGTACTTC. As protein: CASSEGWEPGSGEQYF.

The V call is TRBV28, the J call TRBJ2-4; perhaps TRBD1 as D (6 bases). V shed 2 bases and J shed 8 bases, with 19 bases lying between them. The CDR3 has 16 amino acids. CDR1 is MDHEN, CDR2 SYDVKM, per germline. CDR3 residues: CASSLGVARSGDIQYF. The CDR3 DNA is TGTGCCAGCAGTTTAGGCGTCGCGCGGTCAGGGGACATTCAGTACTTC.

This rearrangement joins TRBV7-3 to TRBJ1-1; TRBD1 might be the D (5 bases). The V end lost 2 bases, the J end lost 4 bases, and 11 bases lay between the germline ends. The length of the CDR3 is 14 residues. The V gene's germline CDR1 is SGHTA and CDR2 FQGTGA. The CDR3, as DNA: TGTGCCAGCAGCTTATCCCCCCAGGGCACTGAAGCTTTCTTT. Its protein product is CASSLSPQGTEAFF.

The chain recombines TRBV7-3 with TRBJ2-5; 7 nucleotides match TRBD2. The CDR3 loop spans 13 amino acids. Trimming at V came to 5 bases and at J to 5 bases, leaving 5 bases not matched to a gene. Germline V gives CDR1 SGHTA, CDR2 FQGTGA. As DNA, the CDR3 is TGTGCCAGCAGCCGCGGGGGTTGGGAGACCCAGTACTTC. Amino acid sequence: CASSRGGWETQYF.

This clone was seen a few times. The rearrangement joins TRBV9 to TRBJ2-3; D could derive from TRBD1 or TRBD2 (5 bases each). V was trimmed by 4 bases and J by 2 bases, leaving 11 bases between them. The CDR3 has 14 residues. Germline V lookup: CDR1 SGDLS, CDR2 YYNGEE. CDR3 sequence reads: CASSIRDLTDTQYF. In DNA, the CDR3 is TGTGCCAGCAGCATCCGGGACCTCACAGATACGCAGTATTTT.

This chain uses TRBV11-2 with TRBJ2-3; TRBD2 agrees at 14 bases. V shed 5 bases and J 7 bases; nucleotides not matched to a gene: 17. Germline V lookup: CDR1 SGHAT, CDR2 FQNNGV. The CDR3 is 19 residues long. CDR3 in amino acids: CASSPNPRLAGGLGYTQYF. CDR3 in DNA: TGTGCCAGCAGCCCCAACCCAAGACTAGCGGGAGGGCTGGGATATACGCAGTATTTT.